This T cell receptor (beta chain) emerged from a study of T-cell reconstitution after alpha-beta-depleted transplantation in children. Unique molecular identifiers tagged the TCRbeta library. MiXCR, run by TCRdb on the PCR reads, gives a single entry per CDR3 protein. This sample has around 450,000 distinct CDR3 sequences; 16% occur once, and the top ten carry 29%. Study outcomes and limitations: Diversity of TCRbeta at day 60 was high in some patients, arising from surviving recipient T cells and thymic progenitors. Where alpha-beta T cells came from about two months after transplant was reportedly several hundred expanded graft clones. Hyperexpanded clones declined; after one year, newly produced T cells mostly supplied diversity.

V was trimmed by 6 bases and J by 3 bases, leaving 12 bases between them. Per germline, CDR1 LGHNA and CDR2 YNFKEQ. This CDR3 is 13 amino acids long. Comment on this clonotype: Its antigen remains unidentified.

The chain couples TRBV4-2 to TRBJ2-7; possibly TRBD1 for D (5 bases). The sample here was PBMCs, mostly from graft donor cells, taken 360 days after TCRalphabeta/CD19-depleted stem cell transplant. The receptor's source is a boy under two years old who had a stem cell transplant for Wiskott-Aldrich syndrome, so the T cells may come from the graft donor. The CDR3 region has the DNA TGTGCCAGCAGGATGGCAGGGAACTACGAGCAGTACTTC. Protein: CASRMAGNYEQYF.